This T cell receptor beta chain was retrieved from a study of OX40 agonist ivuxolimab in advanced cancers. This clone was counted once. The CDR3 extends over 17 amino acids. V dropped 5 bases and J dropped 7 bases, with 23 bases sitting between them. From germline, CDR1 is MNHEY and CDR2 SMNVEV (reference sequence). Profiled with immunoSEQ multiplex PCR; TCRdb holds only in-frame clones, not every one. The table has roughly 61,000 clones, roughly 84% seen once; the top ten hold roughly 0.47%. This specimen was CD4+ or CD8+ T cells sorted from blood, taken in a trial of the OX40 agonist ivuxolimab. The sequence was collected from an adult with an advanced solid tumor such as melanoma, head and neck, liver or kidney cancer. The V gene is TRBV27, the J gene TRBJ2-2, with a tentative D call TRBD2 (6 bases). The CDR3 is CASSLPSGRDIIGELFF. The CDR3 nucleotides read TGTGCCAGCAGTCTACCCTCGGGGCGGGATATCATCGGGGAGCTGTTTTTT.